These 30 T cell receptor beta chains share one sample of origin, sequenced in a study of identical twins. MiXCR, applied by TCRdb to the 5' RACE reads, yields one record per CDR3 protein. In the table there are about 470,000 distinct CDR3 sequences, roughly 24% of which are singletons. The sample was also linked to a second study, of T cells expressing NK-cell markers.

Material for sequencing was CD4+ T cells sorted from blood. The receptors come from a woman aged 18-35 years in good health.

The chain uses TRBV7-2 and TRBJ2-7; possible D gene TRBD2, 5 bases. This CDR3 contains 14 residues. CDR1 SGHTA and CDR2 FQGNSA come from the germline V gene. Between the trimmed V and J ends, which lost 2 bases and 3 bases, there was a span of 11 bases. Here the CDR3 reads CASSLRDYNYEQYF. CDR3 coding DNA: TGTGCCAGCAGCTTACGAGACTATAACTACGAGCAGTACTTC. Based on the CDR3 plus reference TRBV7-2 and TRBJ2-7, the full variable domain is GAGVSQSPSNKVTEKGKDVELRCDPISGHTALYWYRQSLGQGLEFLIYFQGNSAPDKSGLPSDRFSAERTGGSVSTLTIQRTQQEDSAVYLCASSLRDYNYEQYFGPGTRLTVT.

The chain recombines TRBV6-1 with TRBJ2-2, with unresolved D. Germline lookup yields CDR1 MNHNS and CDR2 SASEGT. V was pared by 6 bases and J by 4 bases, with 12 bases between. The CDR3 is 14 amino acids. This CDR3 reads CASSVGSLTGELFF. Here the CDR3 DNA reads TGTGCCAGCAGCGTAGGCTCACTCACCGGGGAGCTGTTTTTT.

The chain recombines TRBV15 with TRBJ2-7; unclear D gene. Germline values: CDR1 LNHNV, CDR2 YYDKDF (reference sequence). This CDR3 has 12 residues. Trimming shortened V by 1 base and J by 3 bases, and 4 bases separated the two germline ends. The CDR3 DNA reads as TGTGCCACCAGCAGAGCCAACTACGAGCAGTACTTC. As protein: CATSRANYEQYF.

In its sample, this clonotype was seen a few times. V is TRBV5-1 and J is TRBJ1-2; D gene ambiguous. The V gene lost 4 bases and the J gene lost 3 bases, with 16 bases spanning the gap. Germline lookup yields CDR1 SGHRS and CDR2 YFSETQ. The CDR3 extends over 15 amino acids. CDR3 amino acids: CASSPSAHDYYGYTF. The CDR3 DNA reads TGCGCCAGCAGCCCCTCGGCACATGACTACTATGGCTACACCTTC.

CDR3 loop: CSAPREFNTEAFF. The CDR3 nucleotides are TGCAGTGCCCCCCGGGAATTTAACACTGAAGCTTTCTTT. The chain combines TRBV20-1 with TRBJ1-1; unclear D gene. Trimming left V 6 bases short and J 2 bases short, with 13 bases between. There are 13 residues in the CDR3. Germline V gene sequence: CDR1 DFQATT, CDR2 SNEGSKA (reference sequence).

As concerns this clonotype: Mismatch with germline at one junction end may stem from a read error. The V gene is TRBV24-1, the J gene TRBJ2-1; 7 bases match TRBD1. Germline V gene data show CDR1 as KGHDR and CDR2 as SFDVKD. The CDR3 runs to 13 residues. The CDR3 DNA is TGTACCACCAGTGACCGGAACAGGGGCGAGCAGTTCTTC. Encoded protein: CTTSDRNRGEQFF.

This clonotype was seen a handful of times. The V and J genes are TRBV7-9 and TRBJ1-1; D call uncertain. Trimming cost V 2 bases and J 2 bases, with 9 bases left between them. This CDR3 has 14 residues. The germline V gene has CDR1 SEHNR and CDR2 FQNEAQ (reference sequence). CDR3 loop: CASSLQTGNTEAFF. CDR3 bases: TGTGCCAGCAGCTTACAAACTGGTAACACTGAAGCTTTCTTT.

V usage is TRBV11-3 and J usage is TRBJ2-1; a weak D match, TRBD2 (5 bases). V was shortened by 1 base and J by 4 bases, with 17 bases between the two germline ends. This CDR3 contains 17 residues. Germline CDR1 is SGHNT and CDR2 is YENEEA. This CDR3 is CASSLVRRANLYNEQFF. Here the CDR3 DNA reads TGTGCCAGCAGCTTAGTTCGGCGGGCCAATTTGTACAATGAGCAGTTCTTC.

This clonotype came up a few times. The chain couples TRBV20-1 to TRBJ2-1, with 10 bases aligning to TRBD2. Germline CDR1 DFQATT, CDR2 SNEGSKA (reference sequence). This CDR3 region has 14 residues. The V and J ends lost 3 bases and 8 bases, in that order; junction bases with no gene match: 7. This CDR3 is CSARPSGRVDEQFF. The CDR3 region has the DNA TGCAGTGCTAGGCCTAGCGGGAGAGTAGATGAGCAGTTCTTC.

The J gene is TRBJ2-2, the V gene TRBV11-3; TRBD2 agrees at 10 bases. V lost 4 bases to trimming and J lost 3 bases; unmatched junction nucleotides: 8. Germline values: CDR1 SGHNT, CDR2 YENEEA. The CDR3 covers 17 residues. In nucleotides, the CDR3 is TGTGCCAGCAGCTCCCTAGCGGGAGCACTTTACACCGGGGAGCTGTTTTTT. It yields the protein CASSSLAGALYTGELFF. The full variable domain, completed using reference TRBV11-3 and TRBJ2-2, is EAGVVQSPRYKIIEKKQPVAFWCNPISGHNTLYWYLQNLGQGPELLIRYENEEAVDDSQLPKDRFSAERLKGVDSTLKIQPAELGDSAVYLCASSSLAGALYTGELFFGEGSRLTVL.

The sample holds many counts of this clonotype. J is TRBJ2-7 and V is TRBV5-1; D not certain. Deletions cut 4 bases from V and 2 bases from J, with 10 bases between. Per the germline V gene, CDR1 is SGHRS and CDR2 is YFSETQ. This CDR3 comprises 13 residues. The CDR3 protein is CASSLTETYEQYF. As DNA, the CDR3 is TGCGCCAGCAGCCTGACTGAAACCTACGAGCAGTACTTC.

CDR3 nucleotides: TGTGCCAGCAGTGGTCCTGGGGCCTATGGCTACACCTTC. Amino acids: CASSGPGAYGYTF. The chain carries TRBV2 and TRBJ1-2, with a possible D match to TRBD1 (5 bases). The V end lost 4 bases, the J end lost 4 bases, and 10 bases lay between the germline ends. The CDR3 has 13 residues. The germline CDR1 and CDR2 sequences are SNHLY and FYNNEI.

This clonotype came up a few times. The chain recombines TRBV12-3 or TRBV12-4 with TRBJ1-2; D gene unclear. The CDR3 runs 12 residues. Trimming removed 2 bases at V and 4 bases at J, with 5 bases between. DNA for the CDR3: TGTGCCAGCAGTTTAACCCGCTATGGCTACACCTTC. Residues: CASSLTRYGYTF.

This clonotype was picked up a small number of times. The chain has TRBV5-1 and TRBJ2-3; 7 nucleotides agree with TRBD1. Germline CDR1 is SGHRS and CDR2 is YFSETQ. This CDR3 is 15 amino acids long. V dropped 5 bases and J dropped 2; count of bases not matched to a gene: 8. CDR3 DNA sequence: TGCGCCAGCAGTTCCGGGACAGTCAACACAGATACGCAGTATTTT. Amino acids: CASSSGTVNTDTQYF.

This sequence joins TRBV9 and TRBJ2-1; possibly TRBD1 for D (7 bases). CDR1 and CDR2 from the germline V gene are SGDLS and YYNGEE. Trimming removed 2 bases at V and 9 bases at J, with 15 bases between. There are 14 residues in the CDR3. CDR3 residues: CASSVRGDTGEQFF. Here the CDR3 DNA reads TGTGCCAGCAGCGTCAGGGGGGACACCGGTGAGCAGTTCTTC. The full variable domain, rest sourced from reference TRBV9 and TRBJ2-1, is DSGVTQTPKHLITATGQRVTLRCSPRSGDLSVYWYQQSLDQGLQFLIQYYNGEERAKGNILERFSAQQFPDLHSELNLSSLELGDSALYFCASSVRGDTGEQFFGPGTRLTVL.

The V gene is TRBV20-1, the J gene TRBJ2-2, with 8 bases matching TRBD2. V lost 1 base and J lost 5; bases outside the gene matches: 9. CDR1 DFQATT and CDR2 SNEGSKA come from the germline V gene (reference sequence). This CDR3 comprises 16 residues. CDR3 sequence (DNA): TGCAGTGCTAGAGTCTCCGGGACTAGAGTGACCGGGGAGCTGTTTTTT. Translation gives CSARVSGTRVTGELFF.

This clonotype turned up a few times. The V and J genes are TRBV2 and TRBJ1-3, with D perhaps matching TRBD1 (5 bases). CDR1 and CDR2 (germline): SNHLY, FYNNEI. The CDR3 loop spans 13 amino acids. The germline V and J ends were trimmed by 8 bases and 2 bases, with 10 bases remaining between them. The CDR3 sequence: CASAGTPGNTIYF. The CDR3 DNA sequence: TGTGCCAGCGCTGGGACCCCTGGAAACACCATATATTTT.

The V gene is TRBV12-3 or TRBV12-4, the J gene TRBJ1-1, with D perhaps TRBD1 (6 bases). Trimming took off 6 bases at V and 3 bases at J, with 8 bases between the two ends. The CDR3 is made up of 12 amino acids. CDR3 loop: CASRNRDTEAFF. The CDR3 coding sequence is TGTGCCAGCAGAAACAGGGACACTGAAGCTTTCTTT.

The rearrangement uses TRBV5-1 and TRBJ2-2; TRBD2 matches 7 bases. CDR1 is SGHRS, CDR2 YFSETQ, per germline. After removal of 0 bases from V and 5 bases from J, the junction contained 10 bases not matched to a gene. The CDR3 totals 17 residues. CDR3 coding DNA: TGCGCCAGCAGCTTGGCCCGGAGGGAGGGCCGGACCGGGGAGCTGTTTTTT. Amino acid sequence: CASSLARREGRTGELFF.

The chain links TRBV9 to TRBJ2-7, with D possibly being TRBD1 or TRBD2 (6 bases each). Germline CDR1 and CDR2: SGDLS and YYNGEE. This CDR3 is 15 amino acids long. V dropped 3 bases and J dropped 3 bases, with 16 bases sitting between them. For the CDR3, the DNA is TGTGCCAGCAGCGCAGGTCGAGGGGGACTCTACGAGCAGTACTTC. It specifies CASSAGRGGLYEQYF.

This chain joins TRBV3-1 and TRBJ1-4; D is ambiguous. Germline loops: CDR1 LGHDT, CDR2 YNNKEL (reference sequence). V shed 1 base and J shed 1 base, with 7 bases lying between them. This CDR3 has 15 residues. The chain's CDR3 is CASSQAGGTNEKLFF. CDR3 nucleotide sequence: TGTGCCAGCAGCCAAGCGGGCGGAACTAATGAAAAACTGTTTTTT.

The V and J genes are TRBV7-9 and TRBJ2-5; D is perhaps TRBD2 (6 bases). Trimming shortened V by 5 bases and J by 1 base, and 11 bases separated the two germline ends. CDR1 is SEHNR and CDR2 is FQNEAQ in the germline V gene (reference sequence). The length of the CDR3 is 14 residues. CDR3: CASSTAGGQETQYF. In DNA form, the CDR3 reads TGTGCCAGCAGCACCGCCGGGGGCCAAGAGACCCAGTACTTC.

Only a few counts were recorded for this clonotype. The chain combines TRBV6-6 with TRBJ1-1, with D hard to call. V lost 0 bases and J 7 bases, leaving 9 bases between the germline ends. The germline V gene encodes CDR1 MNHNY and CDR2 SVGAGI (reference sequence). This CDR3 spans 13 amino acids. The CDR3 DNA reads as TGTGCCAGCAGTTACTCGAGGGTACATGAAGCTTTCTTT. As protein: CASSYSRVHEAFF.

For the CDR3, the DNA is TGTGCCAGCAGCGTAGATTCTTGGACTAGCGGGGGAGAAAACATCAATGAGCAGTTCTTC. Residues: CASSVDSWTSGGENINEQFF. The chain links TRBV9 to TRBJ2-1; 13 nucleotides agree with TRBD2. The CDR3 extends over 20 amino acids. CDR1 is SGDLS and CDR2 is YYNGEE in the germline V gene. After removal of 0 bases from V and 6 bases from J, the junction contained 15 bases not matched to a gene.

Many counts were recorded for this clonotype. The V and J genes are TRBV5-1 and TRBJ2-7; D uncertain. The CDR3 consists of 14 residues. Germline V gene sequence: CDR1 SGHRS, CDR2 YFSETQ. The V end was cut by 8 bases, the J end by 3 bases, with 18 bases between. CDR3 in amino acids: CASTPGSFFYEQYF. In DNA, the CDR3 is TGCGCCAGTACACCCGGCAGTTTTTTCTACGAGCAGTACTTC.

This clonotype came up a few times. V is TRBV9 and J is TRBJ2-7, with D perhaps matching TRBD1 or TRBD2 (5 bases each). The V end was cut by 3 bases, the J end by 0 bases, with 13 bases between. The CDR3 runs 15 residues. CDR1 is SGDLS and CDR2 is YYNGEE in the germline V gene. CDR3 sequence: CASSDRDGSSYEQYF. The CDR3 nucleotides are TGTGCCAGCAGCGACCGGGACGGGTCCTCCTACGAGCAGTACTTC.

This clonotype was recorded a few times. This chain links TRBV12-3 or TRBV12-4 with TRBJ1-4; a weak D match, TRBD1 (5 bases). The CDR3 has 14 amino acids. With 3 bases removed from V and 5 bases from J, the gap between germline ends came to 10 bases. For the CDR3, the DNA is TGTGCCAGCAGTTTTTCACGGGGGAATGAAAAACTGTTTTTT. Protein product: CASSFSRGNEKLFF.

This clonotype was observed a handful of times. This chain links TRBV2 with TRBJ2-3, with D perhaps TRBD1 (5 bases). The CDR3 runs 16 residues. Germline lookup yields CDR1 SNHLY and CDR2 FYNNEI. Trimming took off 6 bases at V and 4 bases at J, with 20 bases between the two ends. The CDR3 protein is CASRAYPRGDPDTQYF. Here the CDR3 DNA reads TGTGCCAGCAGGGCCTACCCTAGGGGCGATCCAGATACGCAGTATTTT.

CDR3 nucleotides: TGTGCCAGCAGTTATTTAGGGGATGGTGGAAACACCATATATTTT. Translated: CASSYLGDGGNTIYF. The V call is TRBV6-5, the J call TRBJ1-3; D possibly corresponds to TRBD1 (5 bases). The length of the CDR3 is 15 residues. V lost 3 bases, J lost 3 bases, and 12 bases lay in between. CDR1 and CDR2 (germline): MNHEY, SVGAGI.

The chain couples TRBV4-3 to TRBJ2-3; the D gene is possibly TRBD1 (6 bases). The CDR3 runs 17 residues. Per germline, CDR1 LGHNA and CDR2 YSLEER. The ends were cut back, 1 base at V and 2 bases at J, with 16 bases in the middle. This CDR3 reads CASSQGRPGVATDTQYF. The DNA for the CDR3 is TGCGCCAGCAGCCAAGGTCGTCCAGGGGTGGCCACAGATACGCAGTATTTT.